Listed here are 15 T cell receptor beta chains from one sample, sequenced in a study of T-cell reconstitution after alpha-beta-depleted transplantation in children (dated by TCRdb to about 2016). The treatment or condition label here, explained by the study, means: allogeneic hematopoietic cell transplantation with graft depleted of TCRalphabeta T cells and CD19 B cells. The library was generated by PCR. The instrument was an Illumina HiSeq 2500. Molecular barcoding was employed in the preparation of TCR libraries, with unique molecular identifiers being used to normalize TCRbeta repertoire quantification. The public reads were reprocessed in TCRdb via fastp at Q25 and MiXCR, keeping in-frame beta chains. A single entry per CDR3 protein holds the most common genes and DNA from its merged rows. The sample has hundreds of thousands of distinct CDR3 sequences on record, around 10% of them singletons. The ten top clones hold roughly 7% of the sample.

This specimen was PBMCs, taken before TCRalphabeta/CD19-depleted stem cell transplant. The receptor source for this set is a boy less than two years old with acute myeloid leukemia, due to receive a stem cell transplant.

This clonotype was detected only a few times. This chain links TRBV20-1 with TRBJ2-7, with TRBD2 matching over 8 bases. V was pared by 3 bases and J by 2 bases, with 6 bases of the junction left unmatched. CDR3 length: 14 amino acids. Looked up from germline, CDR1 is DFQATT and CDR2 is SNEGSKA (reference sequence). CDR3 sequence (DNA): TGCAGTGCTAGTTCCAGCGGGAGAACCTACGAGCAGTACTTC. Translating gives CSASSSGRTYEQYF.

The sample holds many counts of this clonotype. The V gene is TRBV20-1, the J gene TRBJ2-6; D may correspond to TRBD1 or TRBD2 (7 bases each). Germline lookup yields CDR1 DFQATT and CDR2 SNEGSKA (reference sequence). The V gene lost 2 bases and the J gene lost 1 base, with 21 bases spanning the gap. CDR3 length equals 19 residues. The CDR3 is CSARPRGGTAYSGANVLTF. CDR3 coding DNA: TGCAGTGCTAGACCTAGGGGGGGGACAGCCTATTCTGGGGCCAACGTCCTGACTTTC.

At least ten counts were recorded for this clonotype. The chain has TRBV12-3 or TRBV12-4 and TRBJ2-1; D ambiguous. V lost 6 bases and J 10 bases, leaving 13 bases between the germline ends. This CDR3 is 12 amino acids long. CDR3 DNA: TGTGCCAGCAGGTTAAATCTCGTAGAGCAGTTCTTC. Translating it yields CASRLNLVEQFF.

Many counts were recorded for this clonotype. One end of the junction fails to match germline, which may point to a read error. The CDR3 is CASSSGTTGDTQYF. The DNA of the CDR3 is TGTGCTAGCAGCTCCGGGACAACGGGGGATACGCAGTATTTT. V is TRBV7-7 and J is TRBJ2-3, with D possibly TRBD1 on 6 matching bases. The V gene's germline CDR1 is SSHAT and CDR2 FNYEAQ (reference sequence). The CDR3 is 14 residues long.

Notes on this clonotype: Being one base from a much bigger clone, this may be a read error. The rearrangement links TRBV20-1 to TRBJ2-7; 9 nucleotides align to TRBD1. This CDR3 spans 12 amino acids. The V gene's germline CDR1 is DFQATT and CDR2 SNEGSKA (reference sequence). The DNA for the CDR3 is TGCAGTGCTTTGGACAGGGGATACGAGCATTACTTC. The encoded protein is CSALDRGYEHYF.

This clonotype was picked up many times. The chain couples TRBV10-3 to TRBJ1-6, with a tentative D call TRBD1 (6 bases). CDR3 length: 16 residues. The germline V gene has CDR1 ENHRY and CDR2 SYGVKD. Trimming cost V 0 bases and J 4 bases, with 10 bases left between them. CDR3 bases: TGTGCCATCAGTGAGTCGGGGGGGCAATATAATTCACCCCTCCACTTT. Its translation is CAISESGGQYNSPLHF.

This clonotype has ten or more counts. The chain combines TRBV29-1 with TRBJ2-7; 10 positions match TRBD2. The CDR3 runs to 15 residues. V dropped 0 bases and J dropped 3; count of bases not matched to a gene: 5. Germline V gene lookup returns CDR1 SQVTM and CDR2 ANQGSEA. CDR3 coding DNA: TGCAGCGTTGAAGATCAACTAGCGGGAAACTACGAGCAGTACTTC. Encoded protein: CSVEDQLAGNYEQYF.

This clonotype was detected a few times. J is TRBJ1-1 and V is TRBV6-1; D uncertain. This CDR3 is 12 amino acids long. CDR1 MNHNS and CDR2 SASEGT come from the germline V gene. Trimming took off 1 base at V and 6 bases at J, with 6 bases between the two ends. DNA of the CDR3: TGTGCCAGCAGTGAAGACTGGCCTGAAGCTTTCTTT. Protein product: CASSEDWPEAFF.

The J gene is TRBJ1-2, the V gene TRBV2; D gene ambiguous. This CDR3 is 13 amino acids long. CDR1 and CDR2 from the germline V gene are SNHLY and FYNNEI. Trimming stripped 6 bases from V and 4 bases from J, with 12 bases between. This chain's CDR3 is CASRDDGPYGYTF. The CDR3 DNA is TGTGCCAGCAGAGATGACGGACCCTATGGCTACACCTTC.

This clonotype was seen at least ten times. J is TRBJ2-1 and V is TRBV5-1; 8 bases are shared with TRBD2. CDR3 length: 16 amino acids. Germline loops: CDR1 SGHRS, CDR2 YFSETQ. With 1 base clipped from V and 2 bases from J, the junction kept 5 bases outside the gene matches. This CDR3 reads CASSLISSGPYNEQFF. As DNA, the CDR3 is TGCGCCAGCAGCTTGATCTCTAGCGGGCCCTACAATGAGCAGTTCTTC.

Ten or more counts support this clonotype. The chain has TRBV7-9 and TRBJ2-3, with D possibly being TRBD1 or TRBD2 (6 bases each). Trimming removed 8 bases from V and 6 bases from J, with 15 bases in between. The CDR3 runs 13 residues. Germline-derived CDR1 and CDR2 are SEHNR and FQNEAQ (reference sequence). CDR3 sequence reads: CASRGPSWDTQYF. CDR3 in DNA: TGTGCCAGCCGGGGGCCATCTTGGGATACGCAGTATTTT.

Of note for this clonotype: With a much larger clone just one base away, this may be a read error. The chain combines TRBV5-1 with TRBJ2-7; 7 nucleotides line up with TRBD2. This CDR3 contains 14 residues. Germline V CDR1 and CDR2: SGHRS, YFSETQ. CDR3 sequence: CANSFSGAPYEQYF. The DNA of the CDR3 is TGCGCCAACAGCTTCAGCGGGGCCCCCTACGAGCAGTACTTC.

This clonotype was seen at least ten times. V and J are TRBV6-1 and TRBJ2-1, with 8 bases that match TRBD1. The V gene's germline CDR1 is MNHNS and CDR2 SASEGT. The CDR3 covers 14 residues. V shed 6 bases, J shed 3 bases, and the junction held 4 bases outside the gene matches. CDR3 nucleotide sequence: TGTGCCAGCAGACGGACAGGGCTCTACAATGAGCAGTTCTTC. This encodes CASRRTGLYNEQFF.

The chain is built from TRBV11-3 and TRBJ2-2; TRBD2 agrees at 7 bases. Germline lookup yields CDR1 SGHNT and CDR2 YENEEA. The CDR3 has 14 residues. J was trimmed by 5 bases and V by 5 bases; bases with no gene match: 5. The CDR3 loop reads CASSETSVTGELFF. DNA of the CDR3: TGTGCCAGCAGCGAAACTAGCGTAACCGGGGAGCTGTTTTTT.

This clonotype was recorded at least ten times. The chain couples TRBV20-1 to TRBJ2-4; no reliable D call. Germline CDR1 and CDR2: DFQATT and SNEGSKA (reference sequence). The CDR3 extends over 13 amino acids. The CDR3 coding sequence is TGCACCCCCTACTCGTATACCAAAAACATTCAGTACTTC. As protein: CTPYSYTKNIQYF.